These 11 T cell receptor beta chains were all obtained from the same sample, sequenced in a study of shared clonotypes between healthy human individuals. Positive CCR7 selection of CD45RO-negative cells yielded the naive CD8 cells, and terminally differentiated effector memory CD45RA+ cells were excluded. The protocol was immunoSEQ multiplex PCR, while the TCRdb copy is restricted to in-frame clones and leaves out a portion. The data hold roughly 590,000 clones, with 95% observed a single time. Sequencing was done on a sample of naive CD8+ T cells sorted from blood. These receptors were collected from a woman aged 30 to 39 in good health.

The rearrangement uses TRBV20-1 and TRBJ1-2; D unclear. Germline V gene lookup returns CDR1 DFQATT and CDR2 SNEGSKA (reference sequence). The CDR3 spans 9 residues. This CDR3 is CGGLYGYTF. The CDR3 DNA reads TGCGGCGGACTCTATGGCTACACCTTC.

V is TRBV5-1 and J is TRBJ2-1; 8 positions agree with TRBD2. Per the germline V gene, CDR1 is SGHRS and CDR2 is YFSETQ. V was clipped by 4 bases and J by 8 bases; unmatched bases: 14. The length of the CDR3 is 16 residues. CDR3 amino acids: CASSPSEGREAHEQFF. The CDR3 DNA is TGCGCCAGCAGCCCGAGCGAAGGGCGGGAGGCCCATGAGCAGTTCTTC.

This chain connects TRBV2 to TRBJ1-5; no clear D gene. Per the germline V gene, CDR1 is SNHLY and CDR2 is FYNNEI. The CDR3 is 16 residues long. V lost 4 bases and J 2 bases, leaving 15 bases between the germline ends. The CDR3 region is CASSGGPPSGNQPQHF. DNA of the CDR3: TGTGCCAGCAGTGGAGGCCCCCCAAGTGGCAATCAGCCCCAGCATTTT. The whole variable domain, filled in from reference TRBV2 and TRBJ1-5, reads EPEVTQTPSHQVTQMGQEVILRCVPISNHLYFYWYRQILGQKVEFLVSFYNNEISEKSEIFDDQFSVERPDGSNFTLKIRSTKLEDSAMYFCASSGGPPSGNQPQHFGDGTRLSIL.

The chain has TRBV7-9 and TRBJ1-6; 7 nucleotides match TRBD1. The CDR3 consists of 15 residues. V was pared by 1 base and J by 12 bases, with 9 bases of the junction left unmatched. CDR1 is SEHNR and CDR2 is FQNEAQ in the germline V gene (reference sequence). The CDR3 nucleotides read TGTGCCAGCAGCTTAGTCGGCAGGGGGTCGAAACCCCTCCACTTT. Its translation is CASSLVGRGSKPLHF.

The J gene is TRBJ2-7, the V gene TRBV5-4, with 8 bases that match TRBD1. With 3 bases clipped from V and 1 base from J, the junction kept 6 bases outside the gene matches. The CDR3 loop spans 15 amino acids. Germline-derived CDR1 and CDR2 are SGHNT and YYREEE (reference sequence). CDR3 loop: CASSSRTGWSYEQYF. CDR3 nucleotides: TGTGCCAGCAGCTCTCGGACAGGGTGGTCCTACGAGCAGTACTTC.

The rearrangement uses TRBV13 and TRBJ2-7; D might be TRBD1 (5 bases). The CDR3 is made up of 16 amino acids. Looked up from germline, CDR1 is PRHDT and CDR2 is FYEKMQ (reference sequence). The V end was cut by 4 bases, the J end by 0 bases, with 16 bases between. This CDR3 is CASSYYETVSSYEQYF. CDR3 bases: TGTGCCAGCAGCTATTACGAGACAGTGAGCTCCTACGAGCAGTACTTC. Combining the CDR3 with reference TRBV13 and TRBJ2-7 gives the whole variable domain AAGVIQSPRHLIKEKRETATLKCYPIPRHDTVYWYQQGPGQDPQFLISFYEKMQSDKGSIPDRFSAQQFSDYHSELNMSSLELGDSALYFCASSYYETVSSYEQYFGPGTRLTVT.

The chain employs TRBV7-9 and TRBJ2-4; D gene ambiguous. The CDR3 covers 18 residues. V dropped 5 bases and J dropped 5 bases, with 25 bases sitting between them. CDR1 and CDR2 (germline): SEHNR, FQNEAQ (reference sequence). CDR3 amino acids: CASSPESSPSYIENIQYF. In nucleotides, the CDR3 is TGTGCCAGCAGCCCGGAAAGTTCCCCCAGTTACATAGAAAACATTCAGTACTTC.

This chain links TRBV4-2 with TRBJ2-2; 8 bases are shared with TRBD1. J lost 6 bases, V lost 1 base, and 7 bases had no gene match. The germline gives CDR1 LGHNA, CDR2 YNFKEQ. This CDR3 comprises 16 residues. The CDR3 protein is CASSQGTGSVPGELFF. In DNA, the CDR3 is TGTGCCAGCAGCCAAGGGACAGGGTCGGTTCCCGGGGAGCTGTTTTTT.

The rearrangement links TRBV10-2 to TRBJ2-3; D might be TRBD2 (5 bases). The CDR3 consists of 13 residues. CDR1 is WSHSY and CDR2 is SAAADI in the germline V gene. With 7 bases removed from V and 2 bases from J, the gap between germline ends came to 10 bases. The CDR3 DNA sequence: TGCGCCAGCACTCTCGGACTCACAGATACGCAGTATTTT. Its protein is CASTLGLTDTQYF.

The rearrangement uses TRBV6-5 and TRBJ1-3; weak D call: TRBD1 (6 bases). The CDR3 length is 15 residues. Per the germline V gene, CDR1 is MNHEY and CDR2 is SVGAGI. V was cut by 0 bases and J by 4 bases, with 10 bases left in between. The CDR3 DNA sequence: TGTGCCAGCAGTTACTCAACAGGGTTCGGAAACACCATATATTTT. Amino acids: CASSYSTGFGNTIYF.

The chain links TRBV6-5 to TRBJ1-1; 7 bases line up with TRBD1. The V segment lost 5 bases and the J segment 6 bases; nucleotides outside the gene matches: 6. Per germline, CDR1 MNHEY and CDR2 SVGAGI. CDR3 length: 13 residues. The CDR3 spells CASSPQGIAEAFF. The CDR3 coding sequence is TGTGCCAGCAGTCCACAGGGGATCGCTGAAGCTTTCTTT.